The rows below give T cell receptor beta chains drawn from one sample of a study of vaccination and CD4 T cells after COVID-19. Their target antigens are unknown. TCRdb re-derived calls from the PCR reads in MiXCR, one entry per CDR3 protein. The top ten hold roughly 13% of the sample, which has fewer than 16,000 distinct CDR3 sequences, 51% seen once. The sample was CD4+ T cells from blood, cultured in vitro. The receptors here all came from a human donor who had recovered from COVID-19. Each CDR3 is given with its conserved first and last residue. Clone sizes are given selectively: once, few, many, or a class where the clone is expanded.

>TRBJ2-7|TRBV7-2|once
CASSLAVRLEQYF
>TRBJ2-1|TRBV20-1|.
CSARVSPGLVNEQFF
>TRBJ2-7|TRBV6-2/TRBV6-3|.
CASRRVREQYF
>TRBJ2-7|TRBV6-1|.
CASRGGGSYEQYF
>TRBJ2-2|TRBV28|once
CASSFPGAAGELFF
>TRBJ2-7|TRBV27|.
CASGETGKGAYEQYF
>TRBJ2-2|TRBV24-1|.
CATSDSNPRVVGELFF
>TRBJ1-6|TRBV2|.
CASSDRNSPLHF
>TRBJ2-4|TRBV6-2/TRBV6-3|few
CASTMGLAVNIQYF
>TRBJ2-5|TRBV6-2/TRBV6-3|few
CASSYMGSIEETQYF
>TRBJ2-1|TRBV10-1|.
CASSESVGSREQFF
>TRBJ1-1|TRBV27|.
CASSLMGRASTNTEAFF
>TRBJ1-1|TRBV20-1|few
CSARDLSGNTEAFF
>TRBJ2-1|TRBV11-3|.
CASSSSRGEQFF
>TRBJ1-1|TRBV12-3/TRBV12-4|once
CASSFSPGGKTEAFF
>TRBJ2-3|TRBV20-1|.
CSARDWGGTNTDTQYF
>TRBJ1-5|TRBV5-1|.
CASSLEGNSNQPQHF
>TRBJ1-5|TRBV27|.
CASRPGGGGNQPQHF
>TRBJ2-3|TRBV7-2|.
CATGEGRTVADTQYF
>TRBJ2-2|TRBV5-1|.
CASSLAASTWELFF
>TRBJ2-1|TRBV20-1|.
CSAREGRLAGGRGVRNEQFF
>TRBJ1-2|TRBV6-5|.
CASSYSDGGYTF
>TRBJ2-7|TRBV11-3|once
CASSRDRPSYEQYF
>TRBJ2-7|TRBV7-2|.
CASVGGYREQYF
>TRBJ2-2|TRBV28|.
CATHYGGRELFF
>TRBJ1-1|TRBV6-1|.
CASSRGQNTEAFF
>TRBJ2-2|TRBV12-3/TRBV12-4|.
CASSLLWGRNTGELFF
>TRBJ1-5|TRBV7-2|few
CASSLRKGLSNQPQHF
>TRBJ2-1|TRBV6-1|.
CASSAAAINNEQFF
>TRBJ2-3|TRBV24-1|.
CATSQQGHTQYF
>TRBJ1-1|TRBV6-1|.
CASWRKGGNTEAFF
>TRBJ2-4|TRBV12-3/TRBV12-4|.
CASSLLAAPLGYIQYF
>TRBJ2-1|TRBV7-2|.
CAGSLGGEQFF
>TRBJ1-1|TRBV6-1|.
CASSPRGGAAEAFF
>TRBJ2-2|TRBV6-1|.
CASSEASGGAGELFF
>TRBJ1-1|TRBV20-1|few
CSAPYYGGNTEAFF
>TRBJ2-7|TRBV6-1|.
CASSERRAGRTFGATEQYF
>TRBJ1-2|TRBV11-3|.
CASSLGLQGGGYTF
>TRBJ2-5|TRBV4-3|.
CASSPTSGGETQYF
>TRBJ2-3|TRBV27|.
CASSLGREVGDTQYF
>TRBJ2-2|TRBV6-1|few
CASSPQGGELFF
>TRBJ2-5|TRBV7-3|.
CASSLGVGPGQETQYF
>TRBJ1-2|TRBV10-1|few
CASSERGGYTF
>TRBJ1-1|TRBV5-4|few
CASSRGQAEAFF
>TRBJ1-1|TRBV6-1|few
CASSSAGVGTEAFF
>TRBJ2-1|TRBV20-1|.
CSATLAGGPRYEQFF
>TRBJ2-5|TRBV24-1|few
CATSVGTGGRGHQYF
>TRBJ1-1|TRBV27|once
CASSLWGQMGTEAFF
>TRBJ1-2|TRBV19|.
CASSIQPYVRANYGYTF
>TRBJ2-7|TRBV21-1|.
CASSKVWNRGPREQYF
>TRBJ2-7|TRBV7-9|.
CASSLEMWGEAYEQYF
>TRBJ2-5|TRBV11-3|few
CASKEASGSRETQYF
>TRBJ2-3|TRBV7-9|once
CASSLARYAQYF
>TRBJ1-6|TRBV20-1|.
CSASRGQGYNSPLHF
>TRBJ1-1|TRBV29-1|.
CSGGRGNTEAFF
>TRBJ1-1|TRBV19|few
CASSIRGNTEAFF
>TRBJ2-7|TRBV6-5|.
CASSYSLGQGEQYF
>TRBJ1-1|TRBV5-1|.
CASSSGLGTEAFF
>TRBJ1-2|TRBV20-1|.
CSAREGILITSNYGYTF
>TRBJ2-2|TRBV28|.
CASSLLGANTGELFF